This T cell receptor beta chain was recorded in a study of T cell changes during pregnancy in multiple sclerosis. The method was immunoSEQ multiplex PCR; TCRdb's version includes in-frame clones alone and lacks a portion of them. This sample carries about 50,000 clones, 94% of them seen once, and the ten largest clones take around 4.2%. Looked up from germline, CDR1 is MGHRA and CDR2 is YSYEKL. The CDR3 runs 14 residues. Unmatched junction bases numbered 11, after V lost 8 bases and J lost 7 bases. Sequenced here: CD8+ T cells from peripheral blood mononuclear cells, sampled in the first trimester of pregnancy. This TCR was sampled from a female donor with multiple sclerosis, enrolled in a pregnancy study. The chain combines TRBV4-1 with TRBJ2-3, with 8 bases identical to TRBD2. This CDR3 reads CASRGGLEGYTQYF. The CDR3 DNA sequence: TGCGCCAGCCGAGGGGGACTAGAGGGATATACGCAGTATTTT.